The clone carrying this TCR beta chain has ten or more counts. Its target is not known. Sorting defined naive CD8 T cells as CD8+CD4-CCR7+CD45RA+. Germline V gives CDR1 SEHNR, CDR2 FQNEAQ (reference sequence). J was trimmed by 6 bases and V by 5 bases; bases with no gene match: 3. The CDR3 has 12 amino acids. These data are taken from a study of molecular identifiers for immune sequencing clone quantification. Findings of the study overall: In naive cells, clones above 20 RNA copies held under 1% of molecules, whereas in effector cells they held over 98%.

Via MiXCR, TCRdb re-called the PCR reads, giving one row per CDR3 protein. Here the sample spans 80,000 to 95,000 distinct CDR3 sequences, around 20% being singletons. The source of this sequence is a human donor in good health. Some libraries in this study had Jurkat cell RNA spiked in. The sample was naive CD8+ T cells from blood, with Jurkat cell RNA spiked in. Subset denoted: FACS-sorted CD8+CD4-CCR7+CD45RA+ naive T cells. V gene TRBV7-9 combines with J gene TRBJ1-1; 7 nucleotides align to TRBD1. The CDR3 is CASSLGTAEAFF. CDR3 DNA sequence: TGTGCCAGCAGCCTAGGGACAGCTGAAGCTTTCTTT.